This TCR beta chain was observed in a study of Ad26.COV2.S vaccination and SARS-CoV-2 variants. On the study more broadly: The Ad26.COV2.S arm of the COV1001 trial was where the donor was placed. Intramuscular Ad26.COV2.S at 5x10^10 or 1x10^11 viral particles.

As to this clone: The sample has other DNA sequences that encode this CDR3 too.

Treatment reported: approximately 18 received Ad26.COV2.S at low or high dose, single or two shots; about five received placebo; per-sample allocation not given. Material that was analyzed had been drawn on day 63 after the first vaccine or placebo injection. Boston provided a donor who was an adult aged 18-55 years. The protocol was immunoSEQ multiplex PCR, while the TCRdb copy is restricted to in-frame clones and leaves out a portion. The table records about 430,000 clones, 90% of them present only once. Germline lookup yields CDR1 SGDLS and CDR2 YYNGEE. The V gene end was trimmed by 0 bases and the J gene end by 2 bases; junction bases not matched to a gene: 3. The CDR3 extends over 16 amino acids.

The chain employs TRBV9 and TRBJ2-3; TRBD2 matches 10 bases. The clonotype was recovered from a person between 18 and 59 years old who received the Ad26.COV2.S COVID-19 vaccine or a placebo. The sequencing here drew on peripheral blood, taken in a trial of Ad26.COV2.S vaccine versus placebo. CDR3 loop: CASSVGTSGNTDTQYF. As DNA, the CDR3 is TGTGCCAGCAGCGTAGGGACTAGCGGTAACACAGATACGCAGTATTTT.